What follows describes a single T cell receptor beta chain. The antigen is not known. Cryopreserved PBMCs supplied roughly 1.8 micrograms of genomic DNA for TCR beta libraries. This sample was included in a study of cytotoxic CD8 clonotypes in ibrutinib-treated CLL. TCRdb keeps only in-frame clones here, not all; method: immunoSEQ multiplex PCR. The sample lists 250,000 to 350,000 clones; 70% to 80% were seen once. Findings and limits, study-wide: The clonality went up when patients responded to ibrutinib and dropped back toward baseline at progression. Public clonotypes showed up rarely, and on treatment they shrank or held steady. Baseline clonality, higher than in age-matched healthy donors, tracked circulating CD8+ T-cell counts.

The J segment lost 2 bases and the V segment lost 6 bases, leaving 8 bases of the junction unmatched. The germline V gene encodes CDR1 MNHEY and CDR2 SVGAGI. The CDR3 has 15 residues. This TCR was sampled from a human donor with chronic lymphocytic leukemia. V gene TRBV6-5 combines with J gene TRBJ1-2; 8 bases are shared with TRBD1. Material: PBMCs, obtained at disease progression, from a patient treated with ibrutinib. The CDR3 DNA reads as TGTGCCAGCAGAGCAGGGGGCGCAGGGAACTATGGCTACACCTTC. This sequence encodes CASRAGGAGNYGYTF.